This TCR beta chain originates from a study of T-cell memory formation after mild COVID-19. This clonotype was counted a few times. Antigen specificity is unknown. Each CDR3 protein gets one entry after TCRdb re-called the 5' RACE reads with MiXCR. Of 560,000 or so distinct CDR3 sequences in the sample, 15% to 20% are singletons; the top ten hold about 8.1%. The germline CDR1 and CDR2 sequences are MDHEN and SYDVKM. Trimming took 4 bases from V and 5 from J; bases not matched to a gene: 9. The CDR3 consists of 15 residues. Notes on the study in general: CD4+ bias marked clones expanding day 15 to 37, unlike balanced contracting clones.

V usage is TRBV28 and J usage is TRBJ2-7; 9 bases are a match to TRBD2. Sequenced input: PBMCs or a T cell subset sorted from them (not recorded which). The clonotype was recovered from an adult woman who had mild COVID-19 (a few samples of this study predate the infection). Cell type and time point are not known. The CDR3 bases are TGTGCCAGCAGTTGGGGCGGGAGGGCTCAGAACGAGCAGTACTTC. It specifies CASSWGGRAQNEQYF.